This T cell receptor beta chain comes out of a study of cytomegalovirus exposure and HLA in healthy donors. The CDR3 runs 16 residues. Germline loops: CDR1 MNHEY, CDR2 SMNVEV (reference sequence). In regard to this clone: At one end the junction does not follow the germline gene, possibly because of a read error.

It was with 60 Vbeta and 13 Jbeta primers that the PCR ran. Sequencing used immunoSEQ multiplex PCR; TCRdb keeps in-frame clones, though not all of them. Of roughly 150,000 clones listed, more than 60% are singletons. Sample: PBMCs. The receptor comes from a man aged 25 to 40 in good health and CMV-seropositive. The chain has TRBV27 and TRBJ2-7; 8 nucleotides agree with TRBD1. The CDR3 protein is CATSPYAGQGSHEQYF. The CDR3 DNA is TGTGCCACCTCCCCTTACGCAGGACAGGGCTCCCACGAGCAGTACTTC.